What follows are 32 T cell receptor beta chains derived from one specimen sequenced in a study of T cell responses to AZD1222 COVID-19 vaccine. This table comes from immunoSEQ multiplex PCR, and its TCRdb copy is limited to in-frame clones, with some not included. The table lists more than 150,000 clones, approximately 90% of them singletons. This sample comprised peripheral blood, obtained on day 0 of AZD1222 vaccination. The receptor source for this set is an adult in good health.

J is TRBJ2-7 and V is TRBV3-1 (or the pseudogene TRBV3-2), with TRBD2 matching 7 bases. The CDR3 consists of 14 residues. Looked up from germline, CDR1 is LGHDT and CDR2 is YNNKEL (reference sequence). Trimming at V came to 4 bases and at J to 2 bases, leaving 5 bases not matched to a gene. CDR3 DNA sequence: TGTGCCAGCAGCCTACAGCGGGGAACCTACGAGCAGTACTTC. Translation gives CASSLQRGTYEQYF.

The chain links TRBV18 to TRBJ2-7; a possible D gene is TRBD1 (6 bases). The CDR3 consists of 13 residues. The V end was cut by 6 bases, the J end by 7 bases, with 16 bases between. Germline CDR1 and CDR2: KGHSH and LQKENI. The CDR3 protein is CASSQDGQREQYF. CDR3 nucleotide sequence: TGTGCCAGCTCGCAGGATGGACAGCGGGAGCAGTACTTC.

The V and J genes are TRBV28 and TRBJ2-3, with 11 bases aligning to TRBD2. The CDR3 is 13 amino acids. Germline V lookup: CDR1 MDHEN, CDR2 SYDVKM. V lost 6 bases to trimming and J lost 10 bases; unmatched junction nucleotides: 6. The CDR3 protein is CASRNSGGDAQYF. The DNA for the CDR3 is TGTGCCAGCAGAAATAGCGGGGGGGATGCGCAGTATTTT. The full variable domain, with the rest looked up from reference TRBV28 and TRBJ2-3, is DVKVTQSSRYLVKRTGEKVFLECVQDMDHENMFWYRQDPGLGLRLIYFSYDVKMKEKGDIPEGYSVSREKKERFSLILESASTNQTSMYLCASRNSGGDAQYFGPGTRLTVL.

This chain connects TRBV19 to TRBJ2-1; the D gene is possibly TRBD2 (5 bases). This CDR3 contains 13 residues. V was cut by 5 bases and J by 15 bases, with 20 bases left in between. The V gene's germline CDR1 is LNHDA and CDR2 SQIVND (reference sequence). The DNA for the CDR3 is TGTGCCAGTAGTCAGATGACATGGCTAGCCGTGTTCTTC. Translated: CASSQMTWLAVFF.

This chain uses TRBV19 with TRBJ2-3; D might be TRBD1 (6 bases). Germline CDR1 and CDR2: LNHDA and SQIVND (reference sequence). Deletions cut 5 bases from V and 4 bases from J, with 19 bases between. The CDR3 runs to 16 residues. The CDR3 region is CASSPLGGVSADTQYF. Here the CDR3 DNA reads TGTGCCAGTAGTCCTCTAGGGGGAGTATCGGCAGATACGCAGTATTTT.

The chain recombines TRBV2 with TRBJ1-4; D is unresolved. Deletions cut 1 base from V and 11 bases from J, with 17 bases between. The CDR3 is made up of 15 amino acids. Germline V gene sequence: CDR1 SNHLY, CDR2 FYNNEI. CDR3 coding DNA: TGTGCCAGCAGTGAAGAGACGCCAGGCGAGGTGAAACTGTTTTTT. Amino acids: CASSEETPGEVKLFF.

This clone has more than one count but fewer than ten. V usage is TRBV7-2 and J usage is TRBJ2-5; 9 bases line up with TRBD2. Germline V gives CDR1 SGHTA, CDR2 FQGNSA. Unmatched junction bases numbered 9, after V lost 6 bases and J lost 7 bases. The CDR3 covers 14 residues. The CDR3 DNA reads TGTGCCAGCAGGTCCCCGGGACTAGCTGGGACCCAGTACTTC. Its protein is CASRSPGLAGTQYF.

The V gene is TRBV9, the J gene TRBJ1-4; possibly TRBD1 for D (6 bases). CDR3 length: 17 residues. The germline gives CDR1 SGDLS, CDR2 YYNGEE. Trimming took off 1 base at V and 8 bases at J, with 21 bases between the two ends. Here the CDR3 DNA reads TGTGCCAGCAGCGTACCGGGCGGAGGAGAGGGGACAGAAAAACTGTTTTTT. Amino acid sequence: CASSVPGGGEGTEKLFF.

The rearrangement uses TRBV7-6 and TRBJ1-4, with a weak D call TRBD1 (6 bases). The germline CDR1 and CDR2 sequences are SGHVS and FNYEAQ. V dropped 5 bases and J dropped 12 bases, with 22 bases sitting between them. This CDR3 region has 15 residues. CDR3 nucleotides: TGTGCCAGCAGCCCGAAAACAGGGTCCCACGTGGAACTGTTTTTT. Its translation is CASSPKTGSHVELFF. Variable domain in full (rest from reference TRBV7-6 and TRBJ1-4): GAGVSQSPRYKVTKRGQDVALRCDPISGHVSLYWYRQALGQGPEFLTYFNYEAQQDKSGLPNDRFSAERPEGSISTLTIQRTEQRDSAMYRCASSPKTGSHVELFFGSGTQLSVL.

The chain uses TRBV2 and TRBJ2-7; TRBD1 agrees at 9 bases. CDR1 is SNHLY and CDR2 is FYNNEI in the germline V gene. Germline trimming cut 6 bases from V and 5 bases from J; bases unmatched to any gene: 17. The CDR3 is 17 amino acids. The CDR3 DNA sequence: TGTGCCAGCAGCACACAGATAACCGGGACAGGGAAACACGAGCAGTACTTC. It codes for CASSTQITGTGKHEQYF.

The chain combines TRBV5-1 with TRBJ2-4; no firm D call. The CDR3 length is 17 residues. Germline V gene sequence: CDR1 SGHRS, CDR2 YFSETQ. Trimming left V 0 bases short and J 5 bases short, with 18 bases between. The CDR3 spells CASSLDSRFIPENIQYF. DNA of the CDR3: TGCGCCAGCAGCTTGGACTCTCGGTTTATTCCCGAAAACATTCAGTACTTC.

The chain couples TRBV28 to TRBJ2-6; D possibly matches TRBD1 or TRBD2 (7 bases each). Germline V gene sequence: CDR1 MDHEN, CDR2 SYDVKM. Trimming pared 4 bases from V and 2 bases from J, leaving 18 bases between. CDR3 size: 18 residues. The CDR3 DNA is TGTGCCAGCAGTTACCTTCCAGGGGGGGAGGCTGGGGCCAACGTCCTGACTTTC. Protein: CASSYLPGGEAGANVLTF.

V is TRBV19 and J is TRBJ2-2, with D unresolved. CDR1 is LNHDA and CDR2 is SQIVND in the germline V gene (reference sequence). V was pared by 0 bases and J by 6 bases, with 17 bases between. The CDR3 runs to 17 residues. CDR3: CASSIDPGSSYPGELFF. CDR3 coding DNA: TGTGCCAGTAGTATAGACCCCGGGTCTTCTTACCCCGGGGAGCTGTTTTTT.

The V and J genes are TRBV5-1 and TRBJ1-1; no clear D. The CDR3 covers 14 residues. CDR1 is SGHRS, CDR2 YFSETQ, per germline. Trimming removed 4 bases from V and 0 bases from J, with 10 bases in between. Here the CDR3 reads CASSLTELNTEAFF. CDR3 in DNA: TGCGCCAGCAGCCTGACTGAATTGAACACTGAAGCTTTCTTT.

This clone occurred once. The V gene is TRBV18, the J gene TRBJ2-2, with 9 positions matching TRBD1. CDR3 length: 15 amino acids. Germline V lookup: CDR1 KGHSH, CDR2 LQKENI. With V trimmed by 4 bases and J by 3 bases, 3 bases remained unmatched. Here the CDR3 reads CASSLGQGHTGELFF. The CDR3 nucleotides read TGTGCCAGCTCACTAGGACAGGGGCACACCGGGGAGCTGTTTTTT.

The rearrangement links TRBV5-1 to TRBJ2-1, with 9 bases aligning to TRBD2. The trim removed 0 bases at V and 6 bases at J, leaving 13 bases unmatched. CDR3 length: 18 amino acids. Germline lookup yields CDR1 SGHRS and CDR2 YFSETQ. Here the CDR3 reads CASSLAVVAGGRPNEQFF. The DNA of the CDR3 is TGCGCCAGCAGCTTGGCTGTAGTTGCGGGAGGGCGACCCAATGAGCAGTTCTTC.

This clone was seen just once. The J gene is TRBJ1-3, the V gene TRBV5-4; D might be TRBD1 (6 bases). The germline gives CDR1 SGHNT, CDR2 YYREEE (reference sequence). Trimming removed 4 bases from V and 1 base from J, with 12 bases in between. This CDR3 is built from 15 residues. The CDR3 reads CASSQATGSGNTIYF. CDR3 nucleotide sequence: TGTGCCAGCAGCCAAGCGACAGGATCTGGAAACACCATATATTTT.

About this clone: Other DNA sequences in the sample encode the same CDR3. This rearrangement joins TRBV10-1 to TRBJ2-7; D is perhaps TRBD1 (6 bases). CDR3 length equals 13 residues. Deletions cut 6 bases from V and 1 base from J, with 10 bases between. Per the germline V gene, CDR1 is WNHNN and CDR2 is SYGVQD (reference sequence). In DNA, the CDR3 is TGCGCCAGCAGCTCGGGACAATCCTACGAGCAGTACTTC. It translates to CASSSGQSYEQYF.

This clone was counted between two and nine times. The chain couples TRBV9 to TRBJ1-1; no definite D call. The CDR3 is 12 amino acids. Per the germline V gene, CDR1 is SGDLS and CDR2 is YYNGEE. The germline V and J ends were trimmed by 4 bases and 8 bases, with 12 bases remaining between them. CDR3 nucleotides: TGTGCCAGCAGCCTCCTGGGTGGGGAAGCTTTCTTT. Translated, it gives CASSLLGGEAFF.

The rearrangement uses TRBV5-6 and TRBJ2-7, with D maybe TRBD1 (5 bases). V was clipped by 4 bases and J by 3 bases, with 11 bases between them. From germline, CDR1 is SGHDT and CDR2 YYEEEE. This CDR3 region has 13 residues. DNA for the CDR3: TGTGCCAGCAGCATCCAAGGGGTCTACGAGCAGTACTTC. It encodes CASSIQGVYEQYF.

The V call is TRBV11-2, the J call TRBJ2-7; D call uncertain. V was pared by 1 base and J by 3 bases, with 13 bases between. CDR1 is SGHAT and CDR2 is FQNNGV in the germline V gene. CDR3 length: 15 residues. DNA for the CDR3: TGTGCCAGCAGCTTAGTGCCCGTCCCCCTCTACGAGCAGTACTTC. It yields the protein CASSLVPVPLYEQYF. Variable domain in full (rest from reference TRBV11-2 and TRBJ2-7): EAGVAQSPRYKIIEKRQSVAFWCNPISGHATLYWYQQILGQGPKLLIQFQNNGVVDDSQLPKDRFSAERLKGVDSTLKIQPAKLEDSAVYLCASSLVPVPLYEQYFGPGTRLTVT.

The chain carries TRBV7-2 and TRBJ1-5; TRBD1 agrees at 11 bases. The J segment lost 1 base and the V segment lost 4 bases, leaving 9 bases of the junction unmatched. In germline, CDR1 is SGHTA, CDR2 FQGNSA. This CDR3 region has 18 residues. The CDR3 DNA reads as TGTGCCAGCAGCTCCCAGGACAGGGGGCGTTGGAGCAATCAGCCCCAGCATTTT. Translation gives CASSSQDRGRWSNQPQHF.

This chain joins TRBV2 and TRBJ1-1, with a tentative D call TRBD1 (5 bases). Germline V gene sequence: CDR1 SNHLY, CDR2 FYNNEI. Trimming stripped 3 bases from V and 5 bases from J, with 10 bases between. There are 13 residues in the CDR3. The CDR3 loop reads CASSERGRTEAFF. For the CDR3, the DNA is TGTGCCAGCAGTGAGAGGGGCCGGACTGAAGCTTTCTTT.

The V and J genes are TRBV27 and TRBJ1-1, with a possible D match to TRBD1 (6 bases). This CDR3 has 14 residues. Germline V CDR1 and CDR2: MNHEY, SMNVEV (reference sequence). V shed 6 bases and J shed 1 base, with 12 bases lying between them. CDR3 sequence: CASSWGDKNTEAFF. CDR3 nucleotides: TGTGCCAGCAGCTGGGGGGACAAGAACACTGAAGCTTTCTTT.

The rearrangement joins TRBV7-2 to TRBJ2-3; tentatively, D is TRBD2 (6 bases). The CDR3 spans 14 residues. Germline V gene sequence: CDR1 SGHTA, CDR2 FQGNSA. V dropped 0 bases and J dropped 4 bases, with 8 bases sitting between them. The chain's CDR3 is CASSLASGPDTQYF. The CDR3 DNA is TGTGCCAGCAGCTTAGCTAGCGGTCCAGATACGCAGTATTTT.

CDR3: CASNGQGYEQYF. The DNA for the CDR3 is TGTGCCAGCAATGGGCAGGGCTACGAGCAGTACTTC. The chain uses TRBV3-1 (or the pseudogene TRBV3-2) and TRBJ2-7; tentative D call: TRBD1 (5 bases). The germline V gene has CDR1 LGHDT and CDR2 YNNKEL (reference sequence). The CDR3 covers 12 residues. The V end lost 7 bases, the J end lost 3 bases, and 10 bases lay between the germline ends.

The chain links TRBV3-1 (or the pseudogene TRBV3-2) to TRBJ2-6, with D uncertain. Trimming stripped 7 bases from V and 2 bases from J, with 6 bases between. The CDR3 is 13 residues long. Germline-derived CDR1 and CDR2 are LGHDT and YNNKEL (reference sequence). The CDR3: CASTTPGANVLTF. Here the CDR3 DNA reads TGTGCCAGCACCACTCCTGGGGCCAACGTCCTGACTTTC.

The CDR3 protein is CASSPGTSGNNEQFF. The DNA for the CDR3 is TGTGCCAGCAGCCCAGGGACTAGCGGGAACAATGAGCAGTTCTTC. The J gene is TRBJ2-1, the V gene TRBV11-2, with TRBD2 matching over 13 bases. With V trimmed by 5 bases and J by 5 bases, 3 bases remained unmatched. Germline loops: CDR1 SGHAT, CDR2 FQNNGV. This CDR3 is built from 15 residues.

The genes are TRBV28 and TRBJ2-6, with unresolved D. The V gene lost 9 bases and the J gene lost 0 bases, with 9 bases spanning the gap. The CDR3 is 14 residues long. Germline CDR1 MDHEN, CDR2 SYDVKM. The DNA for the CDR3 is TGTGCCAGTAGCCCTGACTCTGGGGCCAACGTCCTGACTTTC. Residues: CASSPDSGANVLTF. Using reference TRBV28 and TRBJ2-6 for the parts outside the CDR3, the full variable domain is DVKVTQSSRYLVKRTGEKVFLECVQDMDHENMFWYRQDPGLGLRLIYFSYDVKMKEKGDIPEGYSVSREKKERFSLILESASTNQTSMYLCASSPDSGANVLTFGAGSRLTVL.

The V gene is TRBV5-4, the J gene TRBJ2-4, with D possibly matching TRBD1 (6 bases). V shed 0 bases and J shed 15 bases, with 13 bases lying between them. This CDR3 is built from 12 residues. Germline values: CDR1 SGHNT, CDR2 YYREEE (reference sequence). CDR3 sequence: CASSLDQGRRYF. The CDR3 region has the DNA TGTGCCAGCAGCTTGGACCAGGGGCGAAGGTACTTC.

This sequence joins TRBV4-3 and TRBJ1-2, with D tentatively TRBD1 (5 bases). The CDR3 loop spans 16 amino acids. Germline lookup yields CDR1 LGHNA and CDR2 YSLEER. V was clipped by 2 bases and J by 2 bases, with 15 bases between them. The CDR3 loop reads CASSQRAGGQNYGYTF. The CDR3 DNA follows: TGCGCCAGCAGCCAAAGGGCGGGGGGTCAGAACTATGGCTACACCTTC.

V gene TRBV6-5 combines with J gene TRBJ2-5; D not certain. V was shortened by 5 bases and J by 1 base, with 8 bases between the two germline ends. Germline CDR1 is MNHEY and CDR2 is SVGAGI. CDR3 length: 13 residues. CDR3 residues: CASSLLVQETQYF. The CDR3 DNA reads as TGTGCCAGCAGTCTATTAGTCCAAGAGACCCAGTACTTC.